A selection of T cell receptor beta chains follows, all from one sample in a study of blood T cell repertoires in COVID-19. TCRdb's table, derived via immunoSEQ multiplex PCR, lists solely in-frame clones and lacks some. Of 97,000 or so clones listed, about 85% were seen once; the top ten hold 2% to 2.5%. The sample was peripheral blood. Every receptor here comes from a man aged 50 to 60 with active COVID-19. The CDR3 runs from the conserved cysteine through the conserved F or W. The order of the fields is J gene, V gene, D gene, clone size, CDR3 DNA, CDR3 protein. A D gene is named only where the DNA matches it firmly. Expanded clones are given a class, and other clones once, few, many or no size at all.

TRBJ2-7	TRBV19	.	.	TGTGCCAGTAGTATGGGGACTTTCTACGAGCAGTACTTC	CASSMGTFYEQYF
TRBJ1-2	TRBV10-3	.	.	TGTGCCATCATTTTACAGGGTACCCTCTATGGCTACACCTTC	CAIILQGTLYGYTF
TRBJ2-1	TRBV5-1	TRBD2	once	TGCGCCAGCAACGAGGGGACTAAAAGGTACAATGAGCAGTTCTTC	CASNEGTKRYNEQFF
TRBJ1-2	TRBV6-5	.	.	TGTGCCAGCAGTTACTCCCCCGACGGACAAGGCCATGGCTACACCTTC	CASSYSPDGQGHGYTF
TRBJ2-7	TRBV5-5	.	.	TGTGCCAGCAGCTCCGGGTCTTGGGACGAGCAGTACTTC	CASSSGSWDEQYF
TRBJ1-3	TRBV5-1	.	.	TGCGCCAGCAGCGGTGGCCCAATGGGCATTGGAAACACCATATATTTT	CASSGGPMGIGNTIYF
TRBJ2-1	TRBV4-3	TRBD2	.	TGCGCCAGCAGCCAAGAACCTAGCGGTACTGTCGGAGAGCAGTTCTTC	CASSQEPSGTVGEQFF
TRBJ2-7	TRBV6-5	TRBD1	.	TGTGCCAGCAGTTACTCCGGACAGGGGAGGCAGTACGAGCAGTACTTC	CASSYSGQGRQYEQYF
TRBJ2-6	TRBV10-2	TRBD1	.	TGCGCCAGCAGTCCTCGCTCAATCCAGGGGGATTCCTCTGGGGCCAACGTCCTGACTTTC	CASSPRSIQGDSSGANVLTF
TRBJ2-5	TRBV3-1/TRBV3-2	.	.	TGTGCCAGCAGCCAAGTTCTACGGGGGACCCAAGAGACCCAGTACTTC	CASSQVLRGTQETQYF
TRBJ2-3	TRBV6-6	TRBD1	.	TGTGCCAGCAGCCTGGGACAGTCGAGCACAGATACGCAGTATTTT	CASSLGQSSTDTQYF
TRBJ1-3	TRBV3-1/TRBV3-2	TRBD1	.	TGTGCCAGCAGCCTTACGGGAACCGGGACAGGGAATGGAAACACCATATATTTT	CASSLTGTGTGNGNTIYF
TRBJ2-7	TRBV4-2	TRBD2	few	TGTGCCAGCAGCCAAGATTCAGCAGCGGGGGGGCCCGCGCAGTACTTC	CASSQDSAAGGPAQYF
TRBJ1-1	TRBV28	TRBD1	.	TGTGCCAGCAGTTCTGAGCGGGGACAGGGGGGAAGGTGGGCTGAAGCTTTCTTT	CASSSERGQGGRWAEAFF
TRBJ1-1	TRBV5-1	.	.	TGCGCCAGCAGTCCGGGAGACATGAACACTGAAGCTTTCTTT	CASSPGDMNTEAFF
TRBJ2-5	TRBV3-1/TRBV3-2	TRBD2	.	TGTGCCAGCAGTCTCACCGGGACTAGCGTCCAAGAGACCCAGTACTTC	CASSLTGTSVQETQYF
TRBJ2-7	TRBV7-2	.	.	TGTGCCAGCAGCTCCTCCACGGGAGCGGCCTACGAGCAGTACTTC	CASSSSTGAAYEQYF
TRBJ1-1	TRBV14	TRBD1	.	TGTGCCAGCAGCGAGGACAGGGGGTCCGTTGTGAACACTGAAGCTTTCTTT	CASSEDRGSVVNTEAFF
TRBJ2-3	TRBV3-1/TRBV3-2	.	.	TGTGCCAGCAGCCAAGCGGGGGGCACAGATACGCAGTATTTT	CASSQAGGTDTQYF
TRBJ2-3	TRBV12-5	TRBD2	once	TGTGCTAGTTCGGCCGGGCGGGGGGACACAGATACGCAGTATTTT	CASSAGRGDTDTQYF
TRBJ1-1	TRBV29-1	.	.	TGCAGCGTGGCCGGACAGACGAACACTGAAGCTTTCTTT	CSVAGQTNTEAFF
TRBJ1-3	TRBV19	.	.	TGTGCCAGTAGTTGGGCAGGGGCTGGAAACACCATATATTTT	CASSWAGAGNTIYF
TRBJ2-5	TRBV7-3	.	.	TGTGCCAGCAGCTTGACGGAAGCCCCAGGGACCCAGTACTTC	CASSLTEAPGTQYF
TRBJ2-1	TRBV7-2	TRBD2	once	TGTGCCAGCAGCTTAGTCGGGACTAGTTACAATGAGCAGTTCTTC	CASSLVGTSYNEQFF
TRBJ2-2	TRBV7-9	TRBD2	.	TGTGCCAGCAGTAGATATTCCGGGACTAGTAAGGACACCGGGGAGCTGTTTTTT	CASSRYSGTSKDTGELFF
TRBJ1-2	TRBV2	TRBD1	.	TGTGCCAGCAGCACGACAGGGATGGGCTATGGCTACACCTTC	CASSTTGMGYGYTF
TRBJ1-2	TRBV6-5	.	.	TGTGCCAGCAGTCGAGGGACACCCAGGAGCTATGGCTACACCTTC	CASSRGTPRSYGYTF
TRBJ2-3	TRBV29-1	.	.	TGCAGCGTTGTCCAGGGGTCTCCCGGAGATACGCAGTATTTT	CSVVQGSPGDTQYF
TRBJ2-3	TRBV11-1	TRBD2	.	TGTGCCAGCAGCCCAGCGGGGGTCTTGGATACGCAGTATTTT	CASSPAGVLDTQYF
TRBJ1-2	TRBV12-3/TRBV12-4	.	.	TGTGCCAGCAGGGAAACACGGGGGGGCTACACCTTC	CASRETRGGYTF
TRBJ1-6	TRBV12-3/TRBV12-4	.	.	TGTGCCAGCACAGACAGCGGGGCTTCACCCCTCCACTTT	CASTDSGASPLHF
TRBJ1-3	TRBV10-3	TRBD1	.	TGTGCCATCAGGGACAGGGGGCCTGGAAACACCATATATTTT	CAIRDRGPGNTIYF
TRBJ1-2	TRBV4-1	.	.	TGCGCCAGCAGCCAAGGGGCAGGGGATGGCTACACCTTC	CASSQGAGDGYTF
TRBJ1-1	TRBV2	.	few	TGTGCCAGCAGTGATTGGGACATGAACACTGAAGCTTTCTTT	CASSDWDMNTEAFF
TRBJ1-5	TRBV18	.	.	TGTGCCAGCTCACTCGGCACAGGGTCAAATCAGCCCCAGCATTTT	CASSLGTGSNQPQHF
TRBJ1-1	TRBV7-6	.	.	TGTGCCAGCAGCTTAGAAGACAGACTTAACACTGAAGCTTTCTTT	CASSLEDRLNTEAFF
TRBJ2-6	TRBV4-2	TRBD1	.	TGTGCCAGCAGCCAAGACTTTACAGGGGCGGCTGGGGCCAACGTCCTGACTTTC	CASSQDFTGAAGANVLTF
TRBJ1-5	TRBV19	.	.	TGTGCCAGTAATAGTGTCAGGACTGGCAATCAGCCCCAGCATTTT	CASNSVRTGNQPQHF
TRBJ2-7	TRBV7-2	.	few	TGTGCCAGCAGTCCTGCAGGTGTCAGGGGCTACGAGCAGTACTTC	CASSPAGVRGYEQYF
TRBJ1-1	TRBV2	.	.	TGTGCCAGCAGTGGGGAGGTATGGGACACTGAAGCTTTCTTT	CASSGEVWDTEAFF
TRBJ2-2	TRBV3-1/TRBV3-2	.	once	TGTGCCAGCAGCCAAAGCGGGCGGGGAACCGCCGGGGAGCTGTTTTTT	CASSQSGRGTAGELFF
TRBJ1-1	TRBV4-2	.	.	TGTGCCAGCAGCCAAGTAGGGGGAACTGAAGCTTTCTTT	CASSQVGGTEAFF
TRBJ2-1	TRBV5-4	TRBD1	.	TGTGCCAGCAGCTCCCCCGTAGGGACAGGGTCCTACAATGAGCAGTTCTTC	CASSSPVGTGSYNEQFF
TRBJ2-7	TRBV7-8	TRBD1	.	TGTGCCAGCAGCTCCCAAAGGGTCGCAGGGGGCGTATCGAGGTACGAGCAGTACTTC	CASSSQRVAGGVSRYEQYF
TRBJ1-1	TRBV7-8	TRBD1	.	TGTGCCAGCAGCCCAGGGGGGTTTTACACTGAAGCTTTCTTT	CASSPGGFYTEAFF
TRBJ2-7	TRBV2	.	few	TGTGCCAGCAGTGAAGTGGGCCTCGAGCAGTACTTC	CASSEVGLEQYF
TRBJ2-1	TRBV4-1	TRBD2	few	TGCGCCAGCAGCCAAGATAGGGGACTAGCGGGGGGGCTAGGATCCTACAATGAGCAGTTCTTC	CASSQDRGLAGGLGSYNEQFF
TRBJ2-3	TRBV7-9	TRBD2	.	TGTGCCAGCAGTTTTCTAGCGGGGAGCCTCACAGATACGCAGTATTTT	CASSFLAGSLTDTQYF
TRBJ2-6	TRBV7-9	TRBD1	.	TGTGCCAGCAGCTGGACAGGGACTGGGGCCAACGTCCTGACTTTC	CASSWTGTGANVLTF
TRBJ2-3	TRBV27	.	once	TGTGCCAGCAGTTTTGCATCCGAAGGAAGGAGTCCAAGCACAGATACGCAGTATTTT	CASSFASEGRSPSTDTQYF
TRBJ1-2	TRBV4-3	TRBD1	.	TGCGCCAGCAGCCAAGATGACAGGGACTATGGCTACACCTTC	CASSQDDRDYGYTF
TRBJ2-7	TRBV4-2	TRBD1	.	TGTGCCAGCAGCCAATCTGAAGGACAGGGGTACGAGCAGTACTTC	CASSQSEGQGYEQYF
TRBJ1-2	TRBV6-5	TRBD1	once	TGTGCCAGGGGGGGACAGGGGTTTAACTATGGCTACACCTTC	CARGGQGFNYGYTF